Following are 15 T cell receptor beta chains from one sample sequenced in a study of T cell changes during pregnancy in multiple sclerosis. Libraries were prepared by immunoSEQ multiplex PCR; TCRdb keeps only in-frame clonotypes and omits some of them. In the table there are approximately 44,000 clones, around 93% of which are singletons. The material sequenced was CD4+ T cells from peripheral blood mononuclear cells, taken before pregnancy. Receptors originate from a female donor with multiple sclerosis, enrolled in a pregnancy study.

The CDR3 region has the DNA TGTGCCAGCAGCTCAACGCAGGGATCTCGGTGGTCGAACTATGGCTACACCTTC. Its translation: CASSSTQGSRWSNYGYTF. The V call is TRBV7-9, the J call TRBJ1-2; a weak D match, TRBD1 (5 bases). The CDR3 contains 18 residues. The V and J ends lost 4 bases and 2 bases respectively, with 23 bases between them. Per germline, CDR1 SEHNR and CDR2 FQNEAQ (reference sequence).

The J gene is TRBJ1-1, the V gene TRBV2, with D unclear. V lost 6 bases and J lost 1, with 12 bases in between. CDR1 is SNHLY, CDR2 FYNNEI, per germline. The CDR3 is 14 residues long. The CDR3 protein is CASRKWAENTEAFF. CDR3 coding DNA: TGTGCCAGCAGAAAGTGGGCCGAGAACACTGAAGCTTTCTTT.

The chain couples TRBV6-5 to TRBJ2-3; perhaps TRBD1 as D (6 bases). CDR3 length: 14 amino acids. The germline V and J ends were trimmed by 5 bases and 4 bases, with 13 bases remaining between them. Germline assignment: CDR1 MNHEY and CDR2 SVGAGI. CDR3 coding DNA: TGTGCCAGCAGTGCCCGACAGGCCCCAGATACGCAGTATTTT. Amino acid sequence: CASSARQAPDTQYF.

The chain employs TRBV5-1 and TRBJ2-6, with 12 nucleotides matching TRBD1. Germline-derived CDR1 and CDR2 are SGHRS and YFSETQ. This CDR3 comprises 20 residues. V dropped 0 bases and J dropped 1; count of bases not matched to a gene: 8. CDR3 coding DNA: TGCGCCAGCAGCTTGGCGGGACAGGGGGCGCTAAGGTCTGGGGCCAACGTCCTGACTTTC. Its protein is CASSLAGQGALRSGANVLTF.

The rearrangement uses TRBV7-2 and TRBJ1-3; D call uncertain. The length of the CDR3 is 16 residues. Trimming shortened V by 2 bases and J by 2 bases, and 13 bases separated the two germline ends. Germline CDR1 reads SGHTA; CDR2 reads FQGNSA. The CDR3 nucleotides read TGTGCCAGCAGCTTAATCAGTGTAAACGCTGGAAACACCATATATTTT. Translation: CASSLISVNAGNTIYF.

The rearrangement joins TRBV7-2 to TRBJ2-7; D is possibly TRBD2 (5 bases). Per the germline V gene, CDR1 is SGHTA and CDR2 is FQGNSA. V was trimmed by 4 bases and J by 2 bases, leaving 15 bases between them. This CDR3 spans 15 amino acids. The CDR3 bases are TGTGCCAGCAGCTCCTGGCCCGGAGGAGCCTACGAGCAGTACTTC. Protein sequence: CASSSWPGGAYEQYF.

V usage is TRBV28 and J usage is TRBJ2-7; 10 positions agree with TRBD1. V shed 5 bases, J shed 2 bases, and the junction held 6 bases outside the gene matches. The V gene's germline CDR1 is MDHEN and CDR2 SYDVKM. This CDR3 has 15 amino acids. Here the CDR3 reads CASSKPGQGTYEQYF. DNA for the CDR3: TGTGCCAGCAGTAAACCGGGACAGGGGACCTACGAGCAGTACTTC.

The V call is TRBV6-1, the J call TRBJ1-2; D unclear. The germline V and J ends were trimmed by 4 bases and 2 bases, with 11 bases remaining between them. The CDR3 length is 14 residues. The germline gives CDR1 MNHNS, CDR2 SASEGT. CDR3: CASSVAGLNYGYTF. CDR3 bases: TGTGCCAGCAGTGTGGCAGGCCTCAACTATGGCTACACCTTC.

V usage is TRBV6-4 and J usage is TRBJ1-6; 8 positions match TRBD1. CDR1 is MRHNA and CDR2 is SNTAGT in the germline V gene. This CDR3 has 19 residues. V lost 2 bases and J lost 4; bases outside the gene matches: 13. The CDR3 region is CASSDRGTGEYIYNSPLHF. The CDR3 DNA sequence: TGTGCCAGCAGTGACCGAGGGACAGGCGAATATATTTATAATTCACCCCTCCACTTT.

The CDR3 loop reads CSAREQLEAFF. CDR3 coding DNA: TGCAGTGCTAGAGAACAGCTTGAAGCTTTCTTT. The rearrangement links TRBV20-1 to TRBJ1-1; D ambiguous. Trimming took off 0 bases at V and 7 bases at J, with 6 bases between the two ends. The length of the CDR3 is 11 residues. Germline V gives CDR1 DFQATT, CDR2 SNEGSKA (reference sequence).

This chain links TRBV28 with TRBJ1-1; no clear D gene. Trimming removed 8 bases at V and 0 bases at J, with 7 bases between. Germline V gene sequence: CDR1 MDHEN, CDR2 SYDVKM. The CDR3 is 12 residues long. The CDR3 DNA follows: TGTGCCAGCGGCCTCCTGAACACTGAAGCTTTCTTT. This translates into CASGLLNTEAFF.

V usage is TRBV5-6 and J usage is TRBJ2-5, with D maybe TRBD2 (5 bases). Germline-derived CDR1 and CDR2 are SGHDT and YYEEEE. V lost 4 bases, J lost 0 bases, and 10 bases lay in between. The CDR3 has 14 amino acids. CDR3 residues: CASSPRENQETQYF. In DNA form, the CDR3 reads TGTGCCAGCAGCCCGAGGGAAAACCAAGAGACCCAGTACTTC.

The chain recombines TRBV6-1 with TRBJ2-7, with D possibly TRBD1 on 5 matching bases. Trimming stripped 4 bases from V and 7 bases from J, with 23 bases between. Germline loops: CDR1 MNHNS, CDR2 SASEGT. This CDR3 region has 16 residues. The CDR3 loop reads CASSGLTPGAPGEQYF. CDR3 sequence (DNA): TGTGCCAGCAGTGGTCTAACTCCGGGCGCTCCAGGGGAGCAGTACTTC.

This chain connects TRBV5-4 to TRBJ2-2; 10 bases align to TRBD2. CDR3 length: 20 amino acids. The germline V gene encodes CDR1 SGHNT and CDR2 YYREEE (reference sequence). The trim removed 0 bases at V and 1 base at J, leaving 12 bases unmatched. CDR3 sequence (DNA): TGTGCCAGCAGCTTGGCCGTAGGGGTAGCGGGGGGCTGGAACACCGGGGAGCTGTTTTTT. Translated, it gives CASSLAVGVAGGWNTGELFF.

This clone was detected once. The V gene is TRBV5-8, the J gene TRBJ2-1, with 11 bases lining up with TRBD2. CDR1 and CDR2 from the germline V gene are SGHTS and YDEGEE. V lost 0 bases, J lost 6 bases, and 2 bases stayed unmatched. CDR3 size: 15 residues. In nucleotides, the CDR3 is TGTGCCAGCAGCTTGGCTAGCGGGGGGTCCAATGAGCAGTTCTTC. Its translation: CASSLASGGSNEQFF.